Each of the 29 T cell receptor beta chains below was sequenced from the same sample in a study of T cells in Graves' hyperthyroidism and ophthalmopathy. Amplification of TCR beta CDR3 regions was performed using RNA transcripts as template. A set of HTBI primers served as the primers for a first-round RT-PCR of the TCR CDR3. TCRdb independently ran MiXCR on the multiplex PCR reads; one entry per CDR3 protein. Of under 800,000 distinct CDR3 sequences in the sample, around 15% were seen once. The sequenced sample consisted of blood. The source of these receptors is a woman aged 18-29 years with Graves' hyperthyroidism.

This rearrangement joins TRBV20-1 to TRBJ2-4; D is uncertain. The CDR3 has 13 amino acids. The germline V and J ends were trimmed by 3 bases and 2 bases, with 8 bases remaining between them. Germline CDR1 reads DFQATT; CDR2 reads SNEGSKA (reference sequence). For the CDR3, the DNA is TGCAGTGCTAGCCTCTCTACCAAAAACATTCAGTACTTC. This gives the protein CSASLSTKNIQYF.

This clonotype was detected many times. The chain employs TRBV2 and TRBJ1-5, with D hard to call. Germline CDR1 reads SNHLY; CDR2 reads FYNNEI. The V gene lost 7 bases and the J gene lost 2 bases, with 12 bases spanning the gap. This CDR3 contains 14 residues. The CDR3 loop is CASTEWQGNQPQHF. CDR3 DNA sequence: TGTGCCAGCACCGAGTGGCAAGGCAATCAGCCCCAGCATTTT.

In this sample, this clonotype turned up a few times. The chain combines TRBV20-1 with TRBJ1-2; TRBD1 matches at 7 bases. The CDR3 loop spans 13 amino acids. CDR1 DFQATT and CDR2 SNEGSKA come from the germline V gene (reference sequence). V lost 6 bases to trimming and J lost 3 bases; unmatched junction nucleotides: 7. CDR3 sequence reads: CSARKGQYYGYTF. CDR3 bases: TGCAGTGCCCGCAAGGGACAGTACTATGGCTACACCTTC.

This clonotype was seen only a few times. The rearrangement uses TRBV4-1 and TRBJ2-1; D is possibly TRBD2 (6 bases). V gave up 4 bases and J gave up 5 bases, with 24 bases separating them. Germline V lookup: CDR1 MGHRA, CDR2 YSYEKL. The CDR3 has 18 residues. CDR3 loop: CASSRTPYSGAPNNEQFF. DNA of the CDR3: TGCGCCAGCAGCCGGACGCCGTATAGCGGCGCCCCGAACAATGAGCAGTTCTTC.

The rearrangement links TRBV7-9 to TRBJ1-4; D is uncertain. Germline CDR1 SEHNR, CDR2 FQNEAQ (reference sequence). Trimming stripped 4 bases from V and 4 bases from J, with 10 bases between. The CDR3 covers 14 residues. The CDR3 DNA follows: TGTGCCAGCAGCTCCGCCTTAGGTAATGAAAAACTGTTTTTT. Amino acids: CASSSALGNEKLFF.

The chain combines TRBV4-1 with TRBJ2-3; 10 bases match TRBD2. This CDR3 is built from 16 residues. CDR1 is MGHRA, CDR2 YSYEKL, per germline. V trimming: 1 base; J trimming: 6 bases; junction bases outside the gene matches: 7. CDR3 DNA: TGCGCCAGCAGCCAAGCCCTAGCGGGAGTATCCGATACGCAGTATTTT. Its protein product is CASSQALAGVSDTQYF.

This clonotype has a count of ten or more. This sequence joins TRBV28 and TRBJ2-7; D not certain. The CDR3 is 12 amino acids. The V gene lost 2 bases and the J gene lost 4 bases, with 6 bases spanning the gap. The V gene's germline CDR1 is MDHEN and CDR2 SYDVKM. The CDR3 loop reads CASSLSQYEQYF. Here the CDR3 DNA reads TGTGCCAGCAGTTTAAGTCAGTACGAGCAGTACTTC.

The J gene is TRBJ1-2, the V gene TRBV27, with D tentatively TRBD1 (6 bases). Germline V CDR1 and CDR2: MNHEY, SMNVEV (reference sequence). The CDR3 sequence is 12 residues long. V was trimmed by 6 bases and J by 6 bases, leaving 11 bases between them. Written as DNA, the CDR3 is TGTGCCAGCAGCTCTACAGGGAATGGCTACACCTTC. It encodes CASSSTGNGYTF.

Many counts were recorded for this clonotype. The rearrangement joins TRBV6-1 to TRBJ1-1; 12 nucleotides line up with TRBD1. V lost 5 bases, J lost 1 base, and 8 bases stayed unmatched. CDR3 length: 17 amino acids. Germline values: CDR1 MNHNS, CDR2 SASEGT. The CDR3 loop reads CASSPRDRGLANTEAFF. In DNA form, the CDR3 reads TGTGCCAGCAGTCCCCGGGACAGGGGGCTCGCGAACACTGAAGCTTTCTTT.

CDR3 DNA: TGCGCCAGCCGAGGCGTCTACCCTGGGAGCTCCTACAATGAGCAGTTCTTC. Protein: CASRGVYPGSSYNEQFF. The V call is TRBV10-2, the J call TRBJ2-1; D is possibly TRBD2 (5 bases). This CDR3 has 17 residues. Trimming removed 8 bases from V and 0 bases from J, with 20 bases in between. The germline V gene encodes CDR1 WSHSY and CDR2 SAAADI.

The chain is built from TRBV24-1 and TRBJ2-4; D gene unclear. The CDR3 totals 12 residues. Germline V CDR1 and CDR2: KGHDR, SFDVKD. Between the trimmed V and J ends, which lost 6 bases and 1 base, there was a span of 3 bases. CDR3 amino acids: CATSRAKNIQYF. CDR3 DNA sequence: TGTGCCACCAGTAGGGCCAAAAACATTCAGTACTTC.

V gene TRBV11-2 combines with J gene TRBJ2-7; TRBD1 matches 8 bases. The germline CDR1 and CDR2 sequences are SGHAT and FQNNGV. The CDR3 consists of 17 residues. The V gene end was trimmed by 5 bases and the J gene end by 2 bases; junction bases not matched to a gene: 14. CDR3 in DNA: TGTGCCAGCAGCCCCCAATTGTACGGGACAGGAGCCTACGAGCAGTACTTC. Translation: CASSPQLYGTGAYEQYF.

This clonotype was found many times. The V and J genes are TRBV7-9 and TRBJ2-1; 8 nucleotides match TRBD2. Germline trimming cut 5 bases from V and 4 bases from J; bases unmatched to any gene: 10. This CDR3 has 16 residues. Germline loops: CDR1 SEHNR, CDR2 FQNEAQ (reference sequence). Written as DNA, the CDR3 is TGTGCCAGCAGCCACAGAGCGGGAGTCTTATACAATGAGCAGTTCTTC. Translated, it gives CASSHRAGVLYNEQFF.

This clonotype has a count of ten or more. V and J are TRBV30 and TRBJ2-3; no clear D. The V gene lost 3 bases and the J gene lost 2 bases, with 15 bases spanning the gap. From germline, CDR1 is GTSNPN and CDR2 SVGIG (reference sequence). This CDR3 has 15 amino acids. In DNA, the CDR3 is TGTGCCTGGAGCTACAGAGCTCGGTACACAGATACGCAGTATTTT. Amino acid sequence: CAWSYRARYTDTQYF.

On this clonotype itself: Relative to the germline gene, one junction end is altered; a read error may explain this. The chain has TRBV12-3 or TRBV12-4 and TRBJ1-2; possible D gene TRBD1, 5 bases. The CDR3 sequence is 12 residues long. The CDR3 nucleotides are TGTGCCAGCAGTTCCACCAGGGTTGGCTGCACCTTC. Protein: CASSSTRVGCTF.

In this sample, this clonotype turned up many times. V and J are TRBV18 and TRBJ2-3; 11 nucleotides align to TRBD2. In germline, CDR1 is KGHSH, CDR2 LQKENI. The CDR3 runs 14 residues. The junction had 4 bases not matched to a gene; V was cut back by 8 bases and J by 3 bases. CDR3 sequence (DNA): TGTGCCAGCAGTCGGACTAGCGGGACAGATACGCAGTATTTT. This codes for CASSRTSGTDTQYF.

CDR3 sequence: CASSPRQESSYNEQFF. The CDR3 DNA follows: TGTGCCAGTAGTCCCCGACAGGAGAGCTCCTACAATGAGCAGTTCTTC. The chain employs TRBV19 and TRBJ2-1; D might be TRBD1 (6 bases). CDR1 is LNHDA, CDR2 SQIVND, per germline (reference sequence). The length of the CDR3 is 16 residues. V lost 5 bases and J 0 bases, leaving 14 bases between the germline ends.

This sequence joins TRBV6-1 and TRBJ2-1, with D possibly matching TRBD1 (6 bases). This CDR3 spans 15 amino acids. Trimming took 1 base from V and 4 from J, leaving 11 bases between them. The germline CDR1 and CDR2 sequences are MNHNS and SASEGT. The CDR3 loop reads CASSEVGQLYNEQFF. In DNA, the CDR3 is TGTGCCAGCAGTGAAGTCGGACAGCTTTACAATGAGCAGTTCTTC.

Many counts were recorded for this clonotype. The V and J genes are TRBV2 and TRBJ1-2, with TRBD1 identical over 7 bases. Per the germline V gene, CDR1 is SNHLY and CDR2 is FYNNEI. V lost 4 bases and J lost 0; bases outside the gene matches: 5. This CDR3 is built from 15 residues. CDR3 coding DNA: TGTGCCAGCAGTGGGACAGGACGTGCTAACTATGGCTACACCTTC. Encoded protein: CASSGTGRANYGYTF. Together with reference TRBV2 and TRBJ1-2, the CDR3 gives the full variable domain: EPEVTQTPSHQVTQMGQEVILRCVPISNHLYFYWYRQILGQKVEFLVSFYNNEISEKSEIFDDQFSVERPDGSNFTLKIRSTKLEDSAMYFCASSGTGRANYGYTFGSGTRLTVV.

This chain connects TRBV7-9 to TRBJ2-5; maybe TRBD2 (5 bases). This CDR3 has 15 amino acids. Trimming pared 0 bases from V and 5 bases from J, leaving 13 bases between. Germline V gene lookup returns CDR1 SEHNR and CDR2 FQNEAQ (reference sequence). Written as DNA, the CDR3 is TGTGCCAGCAGCTTAGCGCTGGGGAGTCGGGAGACCCAGTACTTC. This encodes CASSLALGSRETQYF.

This clonotype occurred a few times. V gene TRBV20-1 combines with J gene TRBJ2-7; 9 positions agree with TRBD2. V was pared by 3 bases and J by 4 bases, with 10 bases of the junction left unmatched. Germline CDR1 DFQATT, CDR2 SNEGSKA (reference sequence). The CDR3 consists of 15 residues. CDR3 sequence reads: CSASSPSGRSYEQYF. CDR3 nucleotides: TGCAGTGCTAGCAGTCCCAGCGGGAGGTCGTACGAGCAGTACTTC.

This clonotype was found a few times. The rearrangement links TRBV5-6 to TRBJ2-7; 7 nucleotides agree with TRBD1. The V segment lost 4 bases and the J segment 1 base; nucleotides outside the gene matches: 5. Germline-derived CDR1 and CDR2 are SGHDT and YYEEEE. CDR3 length: 14 residues. The CDR3 coding sequence is TGTGCCAGCAGCAGGGGGACAGAGTCCTACGAGCAGTACTTC. Translated, it gives CASSRGTESYEQYF.

This clonotype appeared many times. This rearrangement joins TRBV3-1 to TRBJ1-5; 7 bases fit TRBD1. CDR1 LGHDT and CDR2 YNNKEL come from the germline V gene (reference sequence). This CDR3 is built from 14 residues. J gave up 0 bases and V 8 bases, and 4 bases lay outside the gene matches. This CDR3 is CASQNRGSNQPQHF. The CDR3 DNA reads TGTGCCAGCCAAAACAGGGGTAGCAATCAGCCCCAGCATTTT.

This clonotype was counted ten times or more. The chain links TRBV27 to TRBJ2-7; D remains unclear. The CDR3 totals 14 residues. The germline V gene encodes CDR1 MNHEY and CDR2 SMNVEV (reference sequence). V was trimmed by 0 bases and J by 3 bases, leaving 9 bases between them. CDR3 residues: CASSLSPYSYEQYF. CDR3 sequence (DNA): TGTGCCAGCAGTTTATCGCCTTACAGCTACGAGCAGTACTTC.

This clonotype was seen ten or more times. CDR3 in amino acids: CASSQDNGQANTEAFF. The CDR3 DNA reads TGCGCCAGCAGCCAAGATAATGGGCAAGCGAACACTGAAGCTTTCTTT. The chain recombines TRBV4-3 with TRBJ1-1; D not resolved. The V gene's germline CDR1 is LGHNA and CDR2 YSLEER. V lost 0 bases to trimming and J lost 1 base, with 12 bases between them. The CDR3 has 16 amino acids.

The J gene is TRBJ2-3, the V gene TRBV30; 11 nucleotides align to TRBD2. V dropped 1 base and J dropped 5; count of bases not matched to a gene: 8. The CDR3 sequence is 16 residues long. CDR1 GTSNPN and CDR2 SVGIG come from the germline V gene (reference sequence). The CDR3 coding sequence is TGTGCCTGGAGTGCGGGTAGCGGGAGGGTAGGAGATACGCAGTATTTT. This translates into CAWSAGSGRVGDTQYF. Full variable domain (remainder filled in from reference TRBV30 and TRBJ2-3): SQTIHQWPATLVQPVGSPLSLECTVEGTSNPNLYWYRQAAGRGLQLLFYSVGIGQISSEVPQNLSASRPQDRQFILSSKKLLLSDSGFYLCAWSAGSGRVGDTQYFGPGTRLTVL.

In this sample, this clonotype turned up a few times. The chain employs TRBV27 and TRBJ1-2; D uncertain. Germline CDR1 reads MNHEY; CDR2 reads SMNVEV (reference sequence). The CDR3 runs 13 residues. Trimming removed 8 bases from V and 4 bases from J, with 14 bases in between. The DNA for the CDR3 is TGTGCCAGCGCCCTCGGGGTTTCCTATGGCTACACCTTC. Protein sequence: CASALGVSYGYTF.

As regards this clonotype: This may be a read error: a much more frequent sequence differs by one nucleotide. DNA of the CDR3: TGTGCCAGCAGCTCACAGGCAAACAGTCAGCCCCAGCATTTT. Translating it yields CASSSQANSQPQHF. This chain uses TRBV7-2 with TRBJ1-5, with D possibly matching TRBD1 (5 bases). The germline V gene encodes CDR1 SGHTA and CDR2 FQGNSA. Trimming stripped 4 bases from V and 6 bases from J, with 13 bases between. The CDR3 loop spans 14 amino acids.

The chain links TRBV10-1 to TRBJ2-1; perhaps D is TRBD1 or TRBD2 (6 bases each). V was pared by 6 bases and J by 3 bases, with 18 bases between. CDR1 and CDR2 (germline): WNHNN, SYGVQD (reference sequence). CDR3 length: 16 amino acids. CDR3 in DNA: TGCGCCAGCAGCTCAAGGGGGGCACCTTTCTACAATGAGCAGTTCTTC. Encoded protein: CASSSRGAPFYNEQFF.